The present TCR beta chain was sequenced within a study of cytomegalovirus exposure and HLA in healthy donors. Amplification used 60 Vbeta primers and 13 Jbeta primers. Repertoires were generated with immunoSEQ multiplex PCR, while TCRdb's copy carries only in-frame clones and drops some. The sample carries some 130,000 clones, less than 85% recorded once. The CDR3 totals 15 residues. V was pared by 7 bases and J by 4 bases, with 10 bases of the junction left unmatched. CDR1 MRHNA and CDR2 SNTAGT come from the germline V gene. This clone was observed once. Material: PBMCs. This TCR was sampled from a male donor in good health and CMV-seronegative. The rearrangement links TRBV6-4 to TRBJ2-3, with 8 bases fitting TRBD1. The CDR3 region is CASTKDPGGPDTQYF. The CDR3 DNA is TGTGCCAGCACCAAGGACCCAGGGGGCCCAGATACGCAGTATTTT.